The present entry profiles one TCR beta chain with its context. As yet, its antigen is unknown. A far larger clone is only one base removed, so a read error is likely. The same CDR3 is also encoded by other DNA sequences in this sample. These data are taken from a study of cytomegalovirus exposure and HLA in healthy donors. The CDR3 sequence is 14 residues long. The V end lost 4 bases, the J end lost 3 bases, and 12 bases lay between the germline ends. Germline V gene lookup returns CDR1 MGHRA and CDR2 YSYEKL. 60 Vbeta and 13 Jbeta primers were used in PCR. Only in-frame clones appear in the TCRdb table, and some are missing; sequencing was by immunoSEQ multiplex PCR. The profile shows around 140,000 clones, around 10% of them singletons. Findings of the study overall: Near-uniform donor sequencing depth was presumed by presence/absence analyses. The study put 150 to 200 TCR beta chains on its list as cytomegalovirus-associated.

This receptor was taken from a woman aged 40 to 50 in good health and CMV-seropositive. Material: PBMCs. The chain combines TRBV4-1 with TRBJ1-1; D remains unclear. The CDR3 DNA follows: TGCGCCAGCAGCCGGAAATCGGAGGACACTGAAGCTTTCTTT. The encoded protein is CASSRKSEDTEAFF.